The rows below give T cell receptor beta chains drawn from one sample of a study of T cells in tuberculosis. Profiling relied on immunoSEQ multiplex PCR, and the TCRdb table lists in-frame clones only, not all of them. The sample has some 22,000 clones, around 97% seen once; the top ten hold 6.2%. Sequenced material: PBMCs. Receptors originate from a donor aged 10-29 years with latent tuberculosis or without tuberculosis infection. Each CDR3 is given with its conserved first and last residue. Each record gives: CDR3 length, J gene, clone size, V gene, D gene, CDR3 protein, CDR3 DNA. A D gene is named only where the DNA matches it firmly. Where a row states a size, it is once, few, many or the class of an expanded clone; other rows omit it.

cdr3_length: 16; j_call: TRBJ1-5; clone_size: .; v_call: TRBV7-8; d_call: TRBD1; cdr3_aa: CASSIGTGNSNQPQHF; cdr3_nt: TGTGCCAGCAGCATCGGGACAGGGAATAGCAATCAGCCCCAGCATTTT
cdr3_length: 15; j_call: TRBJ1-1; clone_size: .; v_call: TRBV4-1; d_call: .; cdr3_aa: CASSLGGSGATEAFF; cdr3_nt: TGCGCCAGCAGCCTCGGGGGGTCAGGGGCGACTGAAGCTTTCTTT
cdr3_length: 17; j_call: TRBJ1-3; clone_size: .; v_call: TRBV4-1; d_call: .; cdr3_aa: CASSQEWGLLIGNTIYF; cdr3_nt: TGCGCCAGCAGCCAAGAATGGGGACTGCTCATTGGAAACACCATATATTTT
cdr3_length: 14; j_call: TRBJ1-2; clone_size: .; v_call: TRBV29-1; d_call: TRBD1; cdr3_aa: CSDETGALNYGYTF; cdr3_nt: TGCAGCGACGAAACAGGGGCGCTTAACTATGGCTACACCTTC
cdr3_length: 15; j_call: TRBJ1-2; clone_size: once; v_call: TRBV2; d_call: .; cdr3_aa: CASRSTTLTWRSYTF; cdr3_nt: TGTGCCAGCAGGTCGACGACCTTGACGTGGAGGAGCTACACCTTC
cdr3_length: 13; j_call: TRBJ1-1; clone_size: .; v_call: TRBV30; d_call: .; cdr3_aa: CAWSPLGGTEAFF; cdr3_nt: TGTGCCTGGAGTCCCTTAGGGGGCACTGAAGCTTTCTTT
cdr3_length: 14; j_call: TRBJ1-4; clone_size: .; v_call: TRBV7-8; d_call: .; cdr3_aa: CASSLQGMGEKLFF; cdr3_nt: TGTGCCAGCAGTTTACAGGGCATGGGGGAAAAACTGTTTTTT
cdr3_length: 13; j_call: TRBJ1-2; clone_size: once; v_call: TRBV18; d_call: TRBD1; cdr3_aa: CASSPGQGYGYTF; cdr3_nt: TGTGCCAGCTCCCCAGGACAGGGCTATGGCTACACCTTC
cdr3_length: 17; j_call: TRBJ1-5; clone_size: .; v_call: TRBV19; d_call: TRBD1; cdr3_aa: CASSKDRGRVGNQPQHF; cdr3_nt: TGTGCCAGTAGTAAAGACAGGGGCCGGGTAGGCAATCAGCCCCAGCATTTT
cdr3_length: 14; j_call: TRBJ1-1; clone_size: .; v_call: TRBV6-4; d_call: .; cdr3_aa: CASRPTGSHTEAFF; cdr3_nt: TGTGCCAGCAGACCCACCGGGTCACACACTGAAGCTTTCTTT
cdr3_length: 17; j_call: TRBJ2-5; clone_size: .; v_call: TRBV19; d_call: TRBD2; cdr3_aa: CASKGGTSGRAWETQYF; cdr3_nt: TGTGCCAGTAAAGGGGGGACTAGCGGGAGGGCCTGGGAGACCCAGTACTTC
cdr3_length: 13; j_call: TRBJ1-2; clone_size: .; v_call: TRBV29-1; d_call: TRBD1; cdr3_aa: CSVLLTGRYGYTF; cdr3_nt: TGCAGCGTTCTCCTGACAGGGAGGTATGGCTACACCTTC
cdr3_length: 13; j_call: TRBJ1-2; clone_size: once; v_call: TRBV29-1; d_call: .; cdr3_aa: CSVEGQGIEGYTF; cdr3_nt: TGCAGCGTCGAAGGGCAGGGAATTGAGGGCTACACCTTC
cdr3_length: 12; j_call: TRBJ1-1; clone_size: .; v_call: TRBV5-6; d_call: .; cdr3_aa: CASSQGEAEAFF; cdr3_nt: TGTGCCAGCAGCCAAGGGGAGGCTGAAGCTTTCTTT
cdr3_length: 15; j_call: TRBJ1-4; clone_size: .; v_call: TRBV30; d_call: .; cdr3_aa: CAWSLGHRLNEKLFF; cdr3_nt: TGTGCCTGGAGTCTAGGACATCGACTTAATGAAAAACTGTTTTTT
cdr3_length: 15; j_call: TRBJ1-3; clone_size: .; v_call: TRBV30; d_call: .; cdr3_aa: CAWRLDRFSGNTIYF; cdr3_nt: TGTGCCTGGAGACTAGACAGGTTCTCTGGAAACACCATATATTTT
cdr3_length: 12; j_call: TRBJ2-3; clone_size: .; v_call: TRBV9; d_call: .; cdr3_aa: CASSSNTDTQYF; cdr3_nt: TGTGCCAGCAGCTCCAATACAGATACGCAGTATTTT
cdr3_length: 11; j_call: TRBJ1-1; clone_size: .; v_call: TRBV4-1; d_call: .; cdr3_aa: CASSQAGEAFF; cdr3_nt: TGCGCCAGCAGCCAAGCAGGGGAAGCTTTCTTT
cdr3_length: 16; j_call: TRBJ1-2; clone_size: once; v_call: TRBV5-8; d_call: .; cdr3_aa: CASSSYVGGGGFGYTF; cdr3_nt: TGTGCCAGCAGCTCCTACGTTGGGGGTGGGGGCTTTGGCTACACCTTC
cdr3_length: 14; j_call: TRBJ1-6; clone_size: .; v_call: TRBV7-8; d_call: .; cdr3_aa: CASSSRVDHSPLHF; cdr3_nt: TGTGCCAGCAGCTCGCGGGTGGACCATTCACCCCTCCACTTT
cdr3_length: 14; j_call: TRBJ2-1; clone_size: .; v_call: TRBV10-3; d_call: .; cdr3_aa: CAISEGQPYNEQFF; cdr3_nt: TGTGCCATCAGTGAGGGGCAGCCCTACAATGAGCAGTTCTTC
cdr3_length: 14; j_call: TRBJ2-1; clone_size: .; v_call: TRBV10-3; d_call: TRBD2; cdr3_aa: CAISDRGSDNEQFF; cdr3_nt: TGTGCCATCAGTGATCGCGGGAGTGACAATGAGCAGTTCTTC
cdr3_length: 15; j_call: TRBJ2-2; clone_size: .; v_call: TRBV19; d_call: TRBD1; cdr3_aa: CASTSGGRGTGELFF; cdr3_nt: TGTGCCAGTACCTCAGGCGGCAGGGGGACCGGGGAGCTGTTTTTT
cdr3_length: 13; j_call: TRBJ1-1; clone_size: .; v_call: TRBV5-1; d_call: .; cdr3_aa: CASSLADRLEAFF; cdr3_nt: TGCGCCAGCAGCTTGGCTGACAGGTTAGAAGCTTTCTTT
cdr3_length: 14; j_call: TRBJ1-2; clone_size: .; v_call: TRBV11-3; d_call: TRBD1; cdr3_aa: CASSWSGQGDGYTF; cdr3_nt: TGTGCCAGCAGCTGGAGCGGACAGGGAGATGGCTACACCTTC
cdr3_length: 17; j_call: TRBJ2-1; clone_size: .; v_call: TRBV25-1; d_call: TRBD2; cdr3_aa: CASSEPSGRSTYNEQFF; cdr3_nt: TGTGCCAGCAGTGAGCCTAGCGGCCGCTCTACCTACAATGAGCAGTTCTTC
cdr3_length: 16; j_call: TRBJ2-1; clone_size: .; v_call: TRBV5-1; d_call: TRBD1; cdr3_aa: CASSSGLGQGAHEQFF; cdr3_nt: TGCGCCAGCAGCTCAGGTTTGGGACAGGGGGCCCATGAGCAGTTCTTC
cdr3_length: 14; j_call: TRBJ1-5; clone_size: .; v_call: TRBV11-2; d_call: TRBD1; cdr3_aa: CASSAGQFNQPQHF; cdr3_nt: TGTGCCAGCAGCGCGGGACAGTTCAATCAGCCCCAGCATTTT
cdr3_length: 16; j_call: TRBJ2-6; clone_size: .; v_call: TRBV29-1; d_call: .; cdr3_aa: CSVGYGTFSGANVLTF; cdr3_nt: TGCAGCGTGGGGTATGGGACTTTCTCTGGGGCCAACGTCCTGACTTTC
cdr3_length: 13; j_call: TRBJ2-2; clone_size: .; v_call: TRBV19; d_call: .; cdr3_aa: CATNFISTGELFF; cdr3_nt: TGTGCCACCAACTTTATTAGCACCGGGGAGCTGTTTTTT
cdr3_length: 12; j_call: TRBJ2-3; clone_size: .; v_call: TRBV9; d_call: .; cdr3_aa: CASSLSTDTQYF; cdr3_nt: TGTGCCAGCAGCCTCAGCACAGATACGCAGTATTTT
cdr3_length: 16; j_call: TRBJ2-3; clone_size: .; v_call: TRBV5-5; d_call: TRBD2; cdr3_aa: CASSSGGLAGTDTQYF; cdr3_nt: TGTGCCAGCAGCTCAGGGGGACTAGCCGGCACAGATACGCAGTATTTT
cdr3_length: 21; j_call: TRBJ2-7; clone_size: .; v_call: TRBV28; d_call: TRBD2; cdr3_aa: CASSLSEVPGTSGGSRDEQYF; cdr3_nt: TGTGCCAGCAGTTTATCGGAGGTTCCCGGGACTAGCGGGGGCAGCAGGGACGAGCAGTACTTC
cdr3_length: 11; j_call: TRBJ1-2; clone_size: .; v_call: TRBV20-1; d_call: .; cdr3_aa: CSVRGGYGYTF; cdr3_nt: TGCAGTGTTAGGGGCGGGTATGGCTACACCTTC
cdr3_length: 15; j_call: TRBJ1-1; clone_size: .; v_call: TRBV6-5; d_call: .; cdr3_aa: CASILGGVDGTEAFF; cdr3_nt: TGTGCCAGCATCTTAGGAGGGGTCGATGGGACTGAAGCTTTCTTT
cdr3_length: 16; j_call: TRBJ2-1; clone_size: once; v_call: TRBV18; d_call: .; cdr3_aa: CASSSLPTRSGVEQFF; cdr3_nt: TGTGCCAGCTCATCCCTCCCGACACGATCGGGGGTAGAGCAGTTCTTC
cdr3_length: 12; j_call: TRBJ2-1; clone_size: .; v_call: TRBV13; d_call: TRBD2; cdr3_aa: CASRDSGIEQFF; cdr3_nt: TGTGCCAGCAGGGATAGCGGGATTGAGCAGTTCTTC
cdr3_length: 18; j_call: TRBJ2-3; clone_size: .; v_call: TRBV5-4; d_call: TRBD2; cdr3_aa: CASSLDPGGRRYTDTQYF; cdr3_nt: TGTGCCAGCAGCTTGGATCCGGGCGGGAGGCGGTACACAGATACGCAGTATTTT